This T cell receptor (beta chain) was retrieved from a study of cytomegalovirus exposure and HLA in healthy donors. Across the whole study: In terms of ancestry, the Caucasian-associated cluster contained roughly 81% of the approximately 380 genotyped donors. Whole-study results and caveats: TRBV6-2, TRBV6-3 and some other V segments were unresolvable in 87-base-pair reads. Specific recognition of CMV antigens was confirmed in vitro for a few chains (all CMV-associated). The study reported that TCR beta sequences accurately predicted HLA-A and HLA-B alleles in most subjects.

Remarks on this clone: Its antigen is unknown.

Use of 60 Vbeta and 13 Jbeta primers characterized the PCR. Produced via immunoSEQ multiplex PCR; TCRdb's table is partial and in-frame only. Altogether 160,000 or so clones are present, 77% being singletons, with the ten largest covering approximately 2.1%. Trimming cost V 6 bases and J 7 bases; bases outside gene matches: 7. The length of the CDR3 is 14 residues. This receptor was taken from a man between 45 and 60 years old in good health and CMV-seropositive. V is TRBV5-3 and J is TRBJ1-6, with 7 bases lining up with TRBD1. TRBV5-3 belongs to the ORF category, with a function that is uncertain. The specimen was PBMCs. CDR3 in amino acids: CARTLGQPNSPLHF. For the CDR3, the DNA is TGTGCCAGAACCCTGGGACAGCCCAATTCACCCCTCCACTTT.